The present entry profiles one T cell receptor beta chain with its context. What it binds is unknown. The sample belongs to a study of shared clonotypes between healthy human individuals. Germline CDR1 SGHRS, CDR2 YFSETQ. Trimming took off 0 bases at V and 4 bases at J, with 4 bases between the two ends. The CDR3 totals 13 residues. Approximately 300 ng DNA, 25,000 to 35,000 T cell genomes, went into unsorted PBMC replicate PCRs. Profiled with immunoSEQ multiplex PCR; TCRdb holds only in-frame clones, not every one. The table has more than 400,000 clones, roughly 80% seen once. Broader study findings: Clonotype sharing among donors was thought likely to change with sequencing depth.

Healthy adults negative for HIV, lacking recent acute infections or vaccinations, served as donors. Every contributor of samples was a Caucasian grown-up residing in Nashville, Tennessee. The gene calls are TRBV5-1 and TRBJ2-2; no reliable D call. The sequencing input was PBMCs. The receptor was isolated from a woman aged 40 to 49 in good health. Some clones in this sample may be carry-over from other donors' samples. The CDR3 DNA reads as TGCGCCAGCAGCTTGGCGCCCACCGGGGAGCTGTTTTTT. Residues: CASSLAPTGELFF.